This TCR beta chain was sequenced during a study of post-analysis software for immune sequencing data. Study background: The patients showed relapsing-remitting, secondary progressive and progressive-relapsing multiple sclerosis courses.

Study observations and caveats: Roughly five TRBV segments appeared more often in patients than in controls, and TRBV5-6, TRBV5-1 and TRBV20-1 were among these.

On this clonotype itself: Its specificity is unknown.

V was trimmed by 7 bases and J by 6 bases, leaving 12 bases between them. The CDR3 is made up of 12 amino acids. Researchers reported that TCR beta cDNA libraries carried unique molecular identifiers. One entry per CDR3 protein, called by TCRdb with MiXCR from the PCR reads. This repertoire shows about 430,000 distinct CDR3 sequences, less than 40% found once; its top ten account for 7.5% to 8.5%. The chain recombines TRBV12-3 or TRBV12-4 with TRBJ1-1, with D possibly being TRBD1 (6 bases). This clonotype was obtained from a girl aged 2 to 9 with multiple sclerosis. Input material: blood. CDR3: CASTQGGAEAFF. CDR3 bases: TGTGCCAGCACACAGGGAGGAGCTGAAGCTTTCTTT.